This TCR beta chain was retrieved from a study of T cells in Graves' hyperthyroidism and ophthalmopathy. Template material for amplifying TCR beta CDR3 regions consisted of RNA transcripts. TCR CDR3 regions were first amplified by RT-PCR with HTBI primers. TCRdb re-analysed the multiplex PCR reads in MiXCR, keeping a single row per CDR3 protein. This sample has around 340,000 distinct CDR3 sequences, with roughly 13% found just once. This clonotype has a count of ten or more. Per the germline V gene, CDR1 is MDHEN and CDR2 is SYDVKM. The CDR3 is 13 amino acids. The V and J ends lost 5 bases and 5 bases respectively, with 13 bases between them.

The TCR comes from a woman between 25 and 40 years old with Graves' hyperthyroidism. Sequencing was carried out using blood. V gene TRBV28 combines with J gene TRBJ2-7; D gene uncertain. This CDR3 is CASSGPPFDEQYF. CDR3 DNA sequence: TGTGCCAGCAGTGGCCCCCCTTTTGACGAGCAGTACTTC.